The 12 T cell receptor beta chains given below trace back to one sample, sequenced in a study of blood T cells in healthy people across ages (dated by TCRdb to between 2014 and 2017). Library preparation used 5' RACE. Reads for this sample came from an Illumina HiSeq 2500. A second PCR of roughly 6 to 12 cycles was run with a J-beta primer mix and a sample-barcoded 5' primer. Clones were called with MiXCR by TCRdb after fastp trimmed the public reads at Q25, and only in-frame beta chains were retained. When rows share a CDR3 protein, they turn into one entry using the most common DNA and genes. The table for this sample lists 800,000 to 950,000 distinct CDR3 sequences; 48% of them were counted only once. The ten most abundant clones make up roughly 13% of the sample. Sequencing was done on a sample of blood. Receptors originate from a man aged 25-45 years in good health.

The rearrangement uses TRBV29-1 and TRBJ2-3; TRBD1 is a possible D gene (6 bases). The CDR3 sequence is 15 residues long. V was trimmed by 7 bases and J by 3 bases, leaving 20 bases between them. CDR1 and CDR2 (germline): SQVTM, ANQGSEA. The CDR3 DNA follows: TGCAGCGCTACCCCAGGACAGATTGGGACAGATACGCAGTATTTT. Translated: CSATPGQIGTDTQYF.

This clonotype appeared once. In nucleotides, the CDR3 is TGTGCCAGCAGTTTAGTACCGGACATGCCCTACGAGCAGTACTTC. Translating gives CASSLVPDMPYEQYF. This chain connects TRBV28 to TRBJ2-4; possible D gene TRBD1, 5 bases. With the DNA end fitting TRBJ2-7 better, the J assignment may be wrong. Germline CDR1 is MDHEN and CDR2 is SYDVKM. This CDR3 has 15 amino acids.

The V and J genes are TRBV7-2 and TRBJ2-1, with D possibly called TRBD1 or TRBD2 (6 bases each). CDR1 and CDR2 from the germline V gene are SGHTA and FQGNSA. The V gene lost 2 bases and the J gene lost 7 bases, with 15 bases spanning the gap. The CDR3 contains 15 residues. In DNA, the CDR3 is TGTGCCAGCAGCTTACCGGGGGACAACTTTAATGAGCAGTTCTTC. Protein sequence: CASSLPGDNFNEQFF.

CDR3 sequence: CATSRDLGGGKNEQFF. In DNA, the CDR3 is TGTGCCACCAGCAGAGATCTCGGGGGGGGAAAGAATGAGCAGTTCTTC. The chain couples TRBV15 to TRBJ2-1; 8 positions match TRBD2. Germline CDR1 LNHNV, CDR2 YYDKDF (reference sequence). The CDR3 has 16 amino acids. J was trimmed by 7 bases and V by 0 bases; bases with no gene match: 8.

The genes are TRBV27 and TRBJ2-1; the D gene is possibly TRBD1 (5 bases). Germline V gene data show CDR1 as MNHEY and CDR2 as SMNVEV (reference sequence). Trimming stripped 4 bases from V and 10 bases from J, with 23 bases between. The CDR3 spans 16 residues. CDR3 sequence reads: CASSYRGEVGLMEQFF. The CDR3 coding sequence is TGTGCCAGCAGTTATAGAGGAGAGGTGGGGCTAATGGAGCAGTTCTTC.

This clonotype has more than one count but fewer than ten. The J gene is TRBJ2-5, the V gene TRBV29-1, with 7 bases aligning to TRBD1. Germline CDR1 and CDR2: SQVTM and ANQGSEA. This CDR3 contains 12 residues. Trimming removed 4 bases from V and 11 bases from J; junction bases left unmatched: 10. CDR3: CSVGEGAIGQYF. For the CDR3, the DNA is TGCAGCGTTGGAGAGGGGGCAATCGGGCAGTACTTC.

Only a few counts were recorded for this clonotype. The V gene is TRBV29-1, the J gene TRBJ1-2; D is perhaps TRBD1 (5 bases). V was pared by 1 base and J by 12 bases, with 12 bases between. Per germline, CDR1 SQVTM and CDR2 ANQGSEA. CDR3 size: 11 residues. In nucleotides, the CDR3 is TGCAGCGTTGAAGTACTCAGGGTCAACACCTTC. This encodes CSVEVLRVNTF.

This clonotype was observed a few times. V usage is TRBV6-6 and J usage is TRBJ2-5, with 10 nucleotides matching TRBD1. Trimming took 6 bases from V and 5 from J; bases not matched to a gene: 6. This CDR3 has 14 residues. CDR1 and CDR2 (germline): MNHNY, SVGAGI (reference sequence). CDR3 loop: CASSGQGVRETQYF. The DNA for the CDR3 is TGTGCCAGCAGCGGACAGGGGGTCAGGGAGACCCAGTACTTC.

The table lists this clonotype with a few counts. V is TRBV20-1 and J is TRBJ2-5; no clear D gene. V was shortened by 0 bases and J by 2 bases, with 10 bases between the two germline ends. Germline V lookup: CDR1 DFQATT, CDR2 SNEGSKA (reference sequence). This CDR3 is 14 amino acids long. CDR3 nucleotide sequence: TGCAGTGCTAGAGATGGCGGCGGACAAGAGACCCAGTACTTC. This translates into CSARDGGGQETQYF.

With respect to this clonotype: A much bigger clone sits one base away, suggesting this may be a read error. The V and J genes are TRBV3-1 and TRBJ2-5; D remains unclear. The J call may not be correct, given that the DNA end is closer to TRBJ2-7. Germline V gene lookup returns CDR1 LGHDT and CDR2 YNNKEL (reference sequence). The CDR3 runs 13 residues. The chain's CDR3 is CARSQDRSSEQYF. DNA of the CDR3: TGTGCCCGCAGCCAAGACCGGTCCTCCGAGCAGTACTTC.

The V gene is TRBV3-1, the J gene TRBJ1-3; no reliable D call. V was trimmed by 4 bases and J by 0 bases, leaving 13 bases between them. The CDR3 consists of 16 residues. The germline V gene has CDR1 LGHDT and CDR2 YNNKEL (reference sequence). The CDR3 loop is CASSPGRGSSGNTIYF. DNA for the CDR3: TGTGCCAGCAGCCCGGGAAGAGGAAGCTCTGGAAACACCATATATTTT.

The chain employs TRBV11-2 and TRBJ1-1; D remains unclear. CDR3 size: 14 residues. Between the trimmed V and J ends, which lost 0 bases and 1 base, there was a span of 6 bases. Germline assignment: CDR1 SGHAT and CDR2 FQNNGV. The CDR3: CASSLDNRNTEAFF. CDR3 bases: TGTGCCAGCAGCTTAGACAACAGGAACACTGAAGCTTTCTTT.